These 29 T cell receptor beta chains were sequenced from one sample in a study of T cells in narcolepsy (dated by TCRdb to 2016 to 2019). The method behind the library was the immunoSEQ multiplex PCR assay. Held by TCRdb, this immuneACCESS table contains in-frame sequences only and omits some clones. Under half of the omission traces to an unresolved V gene where checked; the cause of the rest is unknown. This sample lists about 2,500 clones; around 28% were detected once. The ten largest clones capture 4.4% of the sample. No cognate antigen is known for these TCRs. The sample was cultured CD4+ T cells from cerebrospinal fluid. Receptor source: a human donor with narcolepsy.

Only one count was recorded for this clone. The chain links TRBV19 to TRBJ1-2; no firm D call. Per germline, CDR1 LNHDA and CDR2 SQIVND (reference sequence). V lost 4 bases, J lost 4 bases, and 7 bases lay in between. This CDR3 spans 12 amino acids. The CDR3 loop is CASSSRSYGYTF. CDR3 DNA sequence: TGTGCCAGTAGTAGCAGGAGCTATGGCTACACCTTC. The full variable domain, in which reference TRBV19 and TRBJ1-2 provide the parts outside the CDR3, is DGGITQSPKYLFRKEGQNVTLSCEQNLNHDAMYWYRQDPGQGLRLIYYSQIVNDFQKGDIAEGYSVSREKKESFPLTVTSAQKNPTAFYLCASSSRSYGYTFGSGTRLTVV.

By sample share, this clone is large. The J gene is TRBJ1-2, the V gene TRBV5-6; D gene uncertain. The CDR3 consists of 14 residues. V was pared by 1 base and J by 4 bases, with 11 bases between. Germline V gene sequence: CDR1 SGHDT, CDR2 YYEEEE. Here the CDR3 DNA reads TGTGCCAGCAGCTTGCTTCCCGGAAGCTATGGCTACACCTTC. This codes for CASSLLPGSYGYTF.

The chain joins TRBV11-2 to TRBJ2-5; D remains ambiguous. Trimming pared 5 bases from V and 6 bases from J, leaving 13 bases between. The CDR3 runs 13 residues. Per the germline V gene, CDR1 is SGHAT and CDR2 is FQNNGV. The DNA of the CDR3 is TGTGCCAGCAGCCCCGGTGTTGGAAAGACCCAGTACTTC. This gives the protein CASSPGVGKTQYF.

The chain carries TRBV30 and TRBJ1-1, with D unclear. Germline V gene sequence: CDR1 GTSNPN, CDR2 SVGIG (reference sequence). The V end lost 0 bases, the J end lost 2 bases, and 13 bases lay between the germline ends. The CDR3 sequence is 15 residues long. The DNA for the CDR3 is TGTGCCTGGAGTGTAAAGTCGACCGGAAACACTGAAGCTTTCTTT. Protein product: CAWSVKSTGNTEAFF.

The chain couples TRBV9 to TRBJ2-1; the D call may be TRBD1 or TRBD2 (5 bases each). CDR1 and CDR2 from the germline V gene are SGDLS and YYNGEE. The CDR3 is 16 residues long. V dropped 0 bases and J dropped 6 bases, with 16 bases sitting between them. The CDR3 DNA follows: TGTGCCAGCAGCGTAGGTGGGGGTAAAGAGGGCAATGAGCAGTTCTTC. It codes for CASSVGGGKEGNEQFF. The variable domain in full, with the rest retrieved from reference TRBV9 and TRBJ2-1, is DSGVTQTPKHLITATGQRVTLRCSPRSGDLSVYWYQQSLDQGLQFLIQYYNGEERAKGNILERFSAQQFPDLHSELNLSSLELGDSALYFCASSVGGGKEGNEQFFGPGTRLTVL.

In nucleotides, the CDR3 is TGTGCCAGCAGTTCTCCGGACAGGGGGCGCCCTTATGGCTACACCTTC. It yields the protein CASSSPDRGRPYGYTF. V gene TRBV6-6 combines with J gene TRBJ1-2, with 11 bases lining up with TRBD1. The J segment lost 5 bases and the V segment lost 4 bases, leaving 9 bases of the junction unmatched. The CDR3 runs to 16 residues. CDR1 MNHNY and CDR2 SVGAGI come from the germline V gene (reference sequence).

Of note for this clone: One junction end does not reproduce the germline sequence, and a read error may be involved. The chain links TRBV18 to TRBJ2-7; 9 nucleotides match TRBD1. Looked up from germline, CDR1 is KGHSH and CDR2 is LQKENI. CDR3 length: 13 residues. CDR3 region: CASSPSDRGSQHF. CDR3 nucleotides: TGTGCCAGCTCACCATCGGACAGGGGTTCCCAGCACTTC.

This clone came up a few times. This chain connects TRBV7-8 to TRBJ2-7; D unclear. The germline V gene encodes CDR1 SGHVS and CDR2 FQNEAQ. V lost 5 bases, J lost 0 bases, and 2 bases lay in between. CDR3 length equals 11 residues. The CDR3 protein is CASSVSYEQYF. The CDR3 nucleotides are TGTGCCAGCAGCGTCTCCTACGAGCAGTACTTC.

As for this clone: One end of the junction varies from germline; a read error may be responsible. The V and J genes are TRBV4-1 and TRBJ1-2; D may be TRBD1 (5 bases). Germline V gene data show CDR1 as MGHRA and CDR2 as YSYEKL. The CDR3 runs to 15 residues. The CDR3 spells CASSQEPSSGIGYTF. The CDR3 DNA reads as TGTGCCAGCAGCCAAGAGCCCTCCTCAGGGATAGGCTACACCTTC.

The gene calls are TRBV19 and TRBJ1-5; TRBD1 agrees at 10 bases. Trimming took 2 bases from V and 9 from J; bases not matched to a gene: 7. Germline CDR1 and CDR2: LNHDA and SQIVND (reference sequence). The CDR3 has 15 amino acids. In DNA, the CDR3 is TGTGCCAGTAGTATACCCGGGACAGGGGTACTGCCCCAGCATTTT. Amino acids: CASSIPGTGVLPQHF.

The DNA of the CDR3 is TGTGCCAGCAGTGAAGGACCCGGGGAGGCTTATGGCTACACCTTC. It specifies CASSEGPGEAYGYTF. The rearrangement joins TRBV6-4 to TRBJ1-2; D is unresolved. V lost 3 bases and J lost 5, with 16 bases in between. This CDR3 has 15 amino acids. Germline loops: CDR1 MRHNA, CDR2 SNTAGT.

This chain uses TRBV18 with TRBJ1-3; TRBD1 is a possible D gene (6 bases). The germline CDR1 and CDR2 sequences are KGHSH and LQKENI. The CDR3 has 16 residues. The V and J ends lost 3 bases and 2 bases respectively, with 14 bases between them. The CDR3 is CASSPGTGLTGNTIYF. The CDR3 DNA sequence: TGTGCCAGCTCACCTGGTACAGGGCTCACTGGAAACACCATATATTTT.

The chain recombines TRBV9 with TRBJ2-2; D perhaps matches TRBD2 (6 bases). Trimming shortened V by 2 bases and J by 7 bases, and 21 bases separated the two germline ends. The CDR3 is 17 residues long. The germline CDR1 and CDR2 sequences are SGDLS and YYNGEE. This CDR3 is CASSVTSAEGIGGELFF. In DNA form, the CDR3 reads TGTGCCAGCAGCGTCACGTCAGCGGAGGGGATTGGCGGGGAGCTGTTTTTT.

This clone has just a few counts. This rearrangement joins TRBV7-2 to TRBJ2-5, with D unresolved. The germline V and J ends were trimmed by 1 base and 3 bases, with 12 bases remaining between them. The CDR3 length is 15 residues. Looked up from germline, CDR1 is SGHTA and CDR2 is FQGNSA. CDR3 in amino acids: CASSLVLNKKETQYF. CDR3 in DNA: TGTGCCAGCAGCTTAGTCCTTAACAAGAAAGAGACCCAGTACTTC.

The chain employs TRBV5-1 and TRBJ2-1; 7 bases fit TRBD2. The CDR3 runs 16 residues. V lost 0 bases, J lost 5 bases, and 8 bases stayed unmatched. Germline lookup yields CDR1 SGHRS and CDR2 YFSETQ. This CDR3 is CASSLVGTNINNEQFF. CDR3 nucleotides: TGCGCCAGCAGCTTGGTTGGGACTAACATCAACAATGAGCAGTTCTTC.

By proportion, this clone is large. V and J are TRBV7-6 and TRBJ2-1; either TRBD1 or TRBD2 may fit D (5 bases each). This CDR3 has 13 residues. Germline CDR1 and CDR2: SGHVS and FNYEAQ. Trimming left V 1 base short and J 9 bases short, with 10 bases between. The CDR3 sequence: CASSLGRGGEQFF. In DNA form, the CDR3 reads TGTGCCAGCAGCTTAGGGCGTGGGGGTGAGCAGTTCTTC.

The chain is built from TRBV7-9 and TRBJ2-5, with D perhaps TRBD1 (5 bases). This CDR3 region has 14 residues. V was pared by 5 bases and J by 5 bases, with 15 bases between. Germline values: CDR1 SEHNR, CDR2 FQNEAQ (reference sequence). The chain's CDR3 is CASSNEGARETQYF. The CDR3 DNA is TGTGCCAGCAGCAACGAAGGGGCCCGGGAGACCCAGTACTTC.

This chain uses TRBV6-1 with TRBJ1-3; a possible D gene is TRBD1 (6 bases). The CDR3 is 17 amino acids. The V and J ends lost 3 bases and 0 bases respectively, with 15 bases between them. Germline V CDR1 and CDR2: MNHNS, SASEGT. CDR3 in DNA: TGTGCCAGCAGTGATCCGGACAGTCTGAACTCTGGAAACACCATATATTTT. This gives the protein CASSDPDSLNSGNTIYF.

By share, this clone counts as large. Other DNA sequences in this sample translate to the same CDR3. This chain joins TRBV27 and TRBJ1-2, with 11 positions matching TRBD1. The ends lost 6 bases at V and 4 bases at J; junction bases unmatched: 4. In germline, CDR1 is MNHEY, CDR2 SMNVEV (reference sequence). The CDR3 is 14 residues long. The CDR3 spells CASSGTGGPYGYTF. CDR3 bases: TGTGCCAGCAGCGGGACAGGGGGTCCCTATGGCTACACCTTC.

This clone was found once. Relative to the germline gene, one junction end is altered; a read error may explain this. Other DNA sequences from this sample encode an identical CDR3 as well. The chain links TRBV6-1 to TRBJ1-1; TRBD1 agrees at 7 bases. CDR1 and CDR2 (germline): MNHNS, SASEGT. This CDR3 is 14 amino acids long. In DNA, the CDR3 is TGTGCTAGCAGTTCGTCCCGGGACAGTCTTCAAGCTTTCTTT. Translation gives CASSSSRDSLQAFF.

This clone rates as medium-sized. The genes are TRBV28 and TRBJ2-1; the match to TRBD1 covers 10 bases. Germline V lookup: CDR1 MDHEN, CDR2 SYDVKM. V gave up 6 bases and J gave up 6 bases; unmatched junction bases: 8. The CDR3 runs 15 residues. CDR3 loop: CASRGPGQGFNEQFF. The CDR3 region has the DNA TGTGCCAGCAGGGGCCCGGGACAGGGGTTCAATGAGCAGTTCTTC.

This chain links TRBV18 with TRBJ2-1; 12 bases align to TRBD2. Germline V CDR1 and CDR2: KGHSH, LQKENI. This CDR3 has 16 residues. With V trimmed by 6 bases and J by 6 bases, 9 bases remained unmatched. In DNA form, the CDR3 reads TGTGCCAGCTCCCCTAGCGGGGGGGCCGAATCCAATGAGCAGTTCTTC. It codes for CASSPSGGAESNEQFF.

This clone counts as large. The genes are TRBV20-1 and TRBJ1-1, with D possibly TRBD1 on 6 matching bases. From germline, CDR1 is DFQATT and CDR2 SNEGSKA (reference sequence). V dropped 6 bases and J dropped 9 bases, with 14 bases sitting between them. The CDR3 has 11 residues. In DNA form, the CDR3 reads TGCAGTGCCAGGACAGCTACCCAAGCTTTCTTT. The encoded protein is CSARTATQAFF.

Notes on this clone: Germline is not matched at one junction end, which may reflect a read error. The rearrangement joins TRBV6-6 to TRBJ1-1, with a possible D match to TRBD1 (5 bases). The CDR3 sequence is 13 residues long. Germline V gene data show CDR1 as MNHNY and CDR2 as SVGAGI (reference sequence). Written as DNA, the CDR3 is TGTGCCATCAGTGGAGGACAGAACACTGAAGCTTTCTTT. Its protein is CAISGGQNTEAFF.

This clone was found a few times. The V gene is TRBV4-3, the J gene TRBJ1-6, with a weak D call TRBD1 (5 bases). V dropped 4 bases and J dropped 5 bases, with 15 bases sitting between them. The CDR3 spans 16 residues. Germline V gene lookup returns CDR1 LGHNA and CDR2 YSLEER. CDR3 in amino acids: CASSLGGGLNNSPLHF. The CDR3 DNA sequence: TGCGCCAGCAGCCTTGGGGGTGGACTAAATAATTCACCCCTCCACTTT.

The chain couples TRBV5-5 to TRBJ2-1, with 7 bases fitting TRBD2. The V gene's germline CDR1 is SGHKS and CDR2 YYEKEE (reference sequence). The CDR3 spans 15 residues. Trimming cost V 4 bases and J 0 bases; bases outside gene matches: 4. The CDR3: CASSRGGGSYNEQFF. CDR3 coding DNA: TGTGCCAGCAGCCGAGGCGGGGGCTCCTACAATGAGCAGTTCTTC.

This clone has only a few counts. In the same sample, other DNA sequences code for this CDR3. J is TRBJ1-1 and V is TRBV6-1; 7 bases fit TRBD1. J lost 9 bases, V lost 5 bases, and 12 bases had no gene match. In germline, CDR1 is MNHNS, CDR2 SASEGT. The CDR3 is made up of 14 amino acids. CDR3: CASSSSRDSLQAFF. The CDR3 DNA reads as TGTGCCAGCAGTTCGTCCCGGGACAGTCTTCAAGCTTTCTTT.

This clone counts as medium-sized. This chain connects TRBV6-1 to TRBJ1-3; D ambiguous. V lost 4 bases, J lost 8 bases, and 21 bases lay in between. Germline V gene data show CDR1 as MNHNS and CDR2 as SASEGT. The CDR3 sequence is 16 residues long. CDR3 nucleotide sequence: TGTGCCAGCAGTGTGTTCATCCCTCCGGCGGTGGACACCATATATTTT. The encoded protein is CASSVFIPPAVDTIYF.

This clone has more than one count but fewer than ten. The rearrangement uses TRBV5-6 and TRBJ2-5; no clear D. CDR1 is SGHDT and CDR2 is YYEEEE in the germline V gene. V was cut by 0 bases and J by 1 base, with 7 bases left in between. This CDR3 region has 14 residues. The CDR3: CASSLVGIQETQYF. The CDR3 nucleotides are TGTGCCAGCAGCTTGGTAGGGATCCAAGAGACCCAGTACTTC.